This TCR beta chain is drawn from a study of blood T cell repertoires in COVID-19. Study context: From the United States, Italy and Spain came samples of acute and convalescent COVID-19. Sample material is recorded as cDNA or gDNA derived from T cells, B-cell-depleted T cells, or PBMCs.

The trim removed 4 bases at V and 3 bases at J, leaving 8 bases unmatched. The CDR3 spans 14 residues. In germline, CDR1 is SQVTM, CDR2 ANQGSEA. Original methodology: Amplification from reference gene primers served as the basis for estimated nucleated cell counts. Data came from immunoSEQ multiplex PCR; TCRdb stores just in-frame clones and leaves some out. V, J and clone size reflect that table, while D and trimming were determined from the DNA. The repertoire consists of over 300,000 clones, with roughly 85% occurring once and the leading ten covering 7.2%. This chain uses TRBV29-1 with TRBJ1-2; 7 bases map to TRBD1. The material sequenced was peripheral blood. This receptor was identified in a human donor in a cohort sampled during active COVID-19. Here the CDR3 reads CSVADRTLDYGYTF. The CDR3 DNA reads TGCAGCGTTGCGGACAGGACGTTAGACTATGGCTACACCTTC.